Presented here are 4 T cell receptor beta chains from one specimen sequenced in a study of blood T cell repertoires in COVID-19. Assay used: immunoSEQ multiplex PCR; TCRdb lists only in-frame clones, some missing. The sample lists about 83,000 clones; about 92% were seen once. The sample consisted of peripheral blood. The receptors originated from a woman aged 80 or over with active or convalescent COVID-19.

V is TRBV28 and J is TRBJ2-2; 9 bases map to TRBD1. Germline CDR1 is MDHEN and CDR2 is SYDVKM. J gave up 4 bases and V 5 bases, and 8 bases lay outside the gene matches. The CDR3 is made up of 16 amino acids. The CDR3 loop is CASSPNRGPGTGELFF. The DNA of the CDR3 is TGTGCCAGCAGTCCAAACAGGGGGCCGGGCACCGGGGAGCTGTTTTTT.

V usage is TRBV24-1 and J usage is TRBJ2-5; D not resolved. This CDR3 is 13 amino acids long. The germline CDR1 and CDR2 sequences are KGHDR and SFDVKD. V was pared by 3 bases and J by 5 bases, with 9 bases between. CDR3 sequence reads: CATSDPNRETQYF. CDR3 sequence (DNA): TGTGCCACCAGTGATCCCAATCGGGAGACCCAGTACTTC.

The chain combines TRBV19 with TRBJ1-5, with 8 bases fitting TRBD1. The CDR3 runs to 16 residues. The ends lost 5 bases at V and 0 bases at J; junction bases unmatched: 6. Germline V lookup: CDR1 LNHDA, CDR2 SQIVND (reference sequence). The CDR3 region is CASSPRTGSSNQPQHF. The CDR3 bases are TGTGCCAGTAGTCCACGGACAGGGTCTAGCAATCAGCCCCAGCATTTT.

CDR3 protein: CASSYVGGLWDTQYF. For the CDR3, the DNA is TGTGCCAGCAGTTACGTGGGGGGGCTATGGGATACGCAGTATTTT. The rearrangement joins TRBV6-2 or TRBV6-3 to TRBJ2-3; possible D gene TRBD2, 7 bases. CDR3 length: 15 residues. Trimming took off 2 bases at V and 6 bases at J, with 15 bases between the two ends. CDR1 MNHEY and CDR2 SVGEGT come from the germline V gene.